This record covers a single TCR beta chain. These data belong to a study of blood T cell repertoires in COVID-19. Across the study: The samples span acute and convalescent COVID-19 from the United States, Italy and Spain. The analysed material was cDNA or gDNA that came from T cells, B-cell-depleted T cells, or PBMCs.

Germline assignment: CDR1 SQVTM and CDR2 ANQGSEA. Trimming pared 6 bases from V and 6 bases from J, leaving 12 bases between. This CDR3 contains 13 residues. Study processing details: The assay estimated nucleated cells by amplifying reference gene primers. Profiled with immunoSEQ multiplex PCR; TCRdb holds only in-frame clones, not every one. The DNA was the basis for D and trimming; V, J and clone size are from that table. The sample holds about 110,000 clones, around four fifths seen once. This sequence was found in a woman aged 55 to 70 with acute or convalescent COVID-19. Sequences were obtained from peripheral blood. V gene TRBV29-1 combines with J gene TRBJ1-6; D gene ambiguous. CDR3 amino acids: CSVAQRSNSPLHF. The CDR3 coding sequence is TGCAGCGTGGCCCAGAGGAGTAATTCACCCCTCCACTTT. Filled out from reference TRBV29-1 and TRBJ1-6, the complete variable domain reads SAVISQKPSRDICQRGTSLTIQCQVDSQVTMMFWYRQQPGQSLTLIATANQGSEATYESGFVIDKFPISRPNLTFSTLTVSNMSPEDSSIYLCSVAQRSNSPLHFGNGTRLTVT.